These 30 T cell receptor beta chains originate from one sample sequenced in a study of OX40 agonist ivuxolimab in advanced cancers. Repertoires were generated with immunoSEQ multiplex PCR, while TCRdb's copy carries only in-frame clones and drops some. The sample carries some 51,000 clones, around 77% recorded once. Sample: CD4+ or CD8+ T cells sorted from blood, taken in a trial of the OX40 agonist ivuxolimab. Every receptor here comes from an adult with an advanced solid tumor such as melanoma, head and neck, liver or kidney cancer.

The chain employs TRBV28 and TRBJ1-4; D is ambiguous. CDR1 is MDHEN, CDR2 SYDVKM, per germline. This CDR3 comprises 12 residues. V was trimmed by 3 bases and J by 5 bases, leaving 4 bases between them. CDR3 sequence reads: CASSLGNEKLFF. The CDR3 region has the DNA TGTGCCAGCAGTTTGGGGAATGAAAAACTGTTTTTT.

The J gene is TRBJ2-1, the V gene TRBV7-3, with D hard to call. The CDR3 length is 13 residues. Trimming took 4 bases from V and 8 from J, leaving 12 bases between them. Looked up from germline, CDR1 is SGHTA and CDR2 is FQGTGA. The CDR3 is CASSSRSGDEQFF. In DNA form, the CDR3 reads TGTGCCAGCAGCTCCAGATCCGGCGATGAGCAGTTCTTC.

The chain uses TRBV5-4 and TRBJ1-1; no clear D. Germline CDR1 SGHNT, CDR2 YYREEE (reference sequence). The ends were cut back, 4 bases at V and 4 bases at J, with 14 bases in the middle. This CDR3 is built from 14 residues. In nucleotides, the CDR3 is TGTGCCAGCAGCACCGGGTCTAGGGTCACTGAAGCTTTCTTT. This encodes CASSTGSRVTEAFF. Drawing the rest from reference TRBV5-4 and TRBJ1-1, the complete variable domain is ETGVTQSPTHLIKTRGQQVTLRCSSQSGHNTVSWYQQALGQGPQFIFQYYREEENGRGNFPPRFSGLQFPNYSSELNVNALELDDSALYLCASSTGSRVTEAFFGQGTRLTVV.

This chain uses TRBV27 with TRBJ1-4; 7 bases are shared with TRBD1. Germline lookup yields CDR1 MNHEY and CDR2 SMNVEV (reference sequence). V lost 8 bases to trimming and J lost 0 bases; unmatched junction nucleotides: 24. This CDR3 region has 21 residues. CDR3 bases: TGTGCCAGCCTAGGGGGCGCGGACACCTTATATTCTTTTGCAACTAATGAAAAACTGTTTTTT. It specifies CASLGGADTLYSFATNEKLFF.

The chain joins TRBV2 to TRBJ1-1; D is uncertain. The CDR3 loop spans 13 amino acids. Trimming removed 4 bases at V and 4 bases at J, with 10 bases between. Germline assignment: CDR1 SNHLY and CDR2 FYNNEI. CDR3 residues: CASSVTAPTEAFF. The CDR3 DNA sequence: TGTGCCAGCAGTGTAACGGCCCCCACTGAAGCTTTCTTT.

This clone was seen once. The chain couples TRBV4-1 to TRBJ1-1; D is possibly TRBD1 (5 bases). V was cut by 1 base and J by 4 bases, with 16 bases left in between. CDR1 MGHRA and CDR2 YSYEKL come from the germline V gene. The CDR3 loop spans 16 amino acids. The CDR3, as DNA: TGCGCCAGCAGCCAAGTGGGACGTACATCCATCACTGAAGCTTTCTTT. Protein product: CASSQVGRTSITEAFF.

This clone was detected only a few times. The rearrangement links TRBV5-1 to TRBJ1-2, with D possibly TRBD1 on 5 matching bases. From germline, CDR1 is SGHRS and CDR2 YFSETQ. The V and J ends lost 3 bases and 3 bases respectively, with 12 bases between them. The CDR3 is 14 residues long. Written as DNA, the CDR3 is TGCGCCAGCAGCTCGGGGCCCGGTGACTATGGCTACACCTTC. Translation gives CASSSGPGDYGYTF.

The chain couples TRBV5-1 to TRBJ2-1; D is undetermined. CDR3 size: 11 residues. Per the germline V gene, CDR1 is SGHRS and CDR2 is YFSETQ. The V end lost 2 bases, the J end lost 11 bases, and 8 bases lay between the germline ends. CDR3 sequence reads: CASSFQRKQFF. The CDR3 bases are TGCGCCAGCAGCTTCCAACGGAAGCAGTTCTTC.

The chain recombines TRBV19 with TRBJ2-1, with 8 bases that match TRBD2. Germline CDR1 is LNHDA and CDR2 is SQIVND (reference sequence). The V segment lost 3 bases and the J segment 8 bases; nucleotides outside the gene matches: 15. The CDR3 sequence is 17 residues long. The DNA for the CDR3 is TGTGCCAGTAGTATGGGTGCTAATTGGCGGGAGGCGGATGAGCAGTTCTTC. Its translation: CASSMGANWREADEQFF.

CDR3 nucleotides: TGTGCCGTTAAGCTCGGTGTAGCGCAAGAGACCCAGTACTTC. Translated: CAVKLGVAQETQYF. The V gene is TRBV6-5, the J gene TRBJ2-5, with a tentative D call TRBD2 (5 bases). The CDR3 length is 14 residues. Per the germline V gene, CDR1 is MNHEY and CDR2 is SVGAGI. V was shortened by 11 bases and J by 2 bases, with 18 bases between the two germline ends.

The J gene is TRBJ2-1, the V gene TRBV27; 8 bases align to TRBD1. The CDR3 length is 14 residues. The junction had 11 bases not matched to a gene; V was cut back by 7 bases and J by 9 bases. Germline CDR1 MNHEY, CDR2 SMNVEV (reference sequence). DNA of the CDR3: TGTGCCAGCAACGAAGGACAGGGCGGTGGTGAGCAGTTCTTC. Protein: CASNEGQGGGEQFF.

This clone was observed a few times. The chain has TRBV12-5 and TRBJ1-5; the D gene is possibly TRBD1 (5 bases). The V gene lost 6 bases and the J gene lost 0 bases, with 21 bases spanning the gap. The germline CDR1 and CDR2 sequences are LGHNT and FRNRAP. The CDR3 extends over 18 amino acids. The CDR3 region is CASGPRPSGLLSNQPQHF. CDR3 nucleotide sequence: TGTGCTAGTGGGCCCCGCCCCTCGGGGCTACTTAGCAATCAGCCCCAGCATTTT.

The gene calls are TRBV11-2 and TRBJ2-5, with TRBD2 matching over 8 bases. This CDR3 has 15 amino acids. With V trimmed by 7 bases and J by 5 bases, 12 bases remained unmatched. Germline CDR1 and CDR2: SGHAT and FQNNGV. CDR3 residues: CASTQNAGGRETQYF. CDR3 nucleotides: TGTGCCAGCACCCAGAATGCGGGAGGACGGGAGACCCAGTACTTC.

The chain carries TRBV7-9 and TRBJ1-5; 7 bases are shared with TRBD1. J lost 0 bases, V lost 2 bases, and 7 bases had no gene match. The CDR3 runs to 17 residues. The germline CDR1 and CDR2 sequences are SEHNR and FQNEAQ (reference sequence). Here the CDR3 reads CASSLSRTGNSNQPQHF. The CDR3 DNA is TGTGCCAGCAGCTTATCACGGACAGGAAATAGCAATCAGCCCCAGCATTTT.

The V and J genes are TRBV7-3 and TRBJ2-5; D tentatively fits TRBD1 or TRBD2 (5 bases each). From germline, CDR1 is SGHTA and CDR2 FQGTGA. CDR3 length: 14 amino acids. V gave up 2 bases and J gave up 1 base, with 8 bases separating them. CDR3 nucleotide sequence: TGTGCCAGCAGCTTAGGGGGATCCCAAGAGACCCAGTACTTC. It translates to CASSLGGSQETQYF.

The V call is TRBV6-4, the J call TRBJ2-2; D call uncertain. CDR1 is MRHNA, CDR2 SNTAGT, per germline. Deletions cut 5 bases from V and 7 bases from J, with 8 bases between. The length of the CDR3 is 12 residues. The CDR3 loop is CASSPGGGELFF. The CDR3 DNA sequence: TGTGCCAGCAGTCCCGGTGGCGGGGAGCTGTTTTTT.

Sample share makes this clone medium-sized. The rearrangement uses TRBV9 and TRBJ2-3; 7 nucleotides line up with TRBD1. V was pared by 3 bases and J by 1 base, with 8 bases of the junction left unmatched. The CDR3 runs 16 residues. Germline CDR1 is SGDLS and CDR2 is YYNGEE. In nucleotides, the CDR3 is TGTGCCAGCAGCGGGGACAGCCCCTGGGGCACAGATACGCAGTATTTT. It codes for CASSGDSPWGTDTQYF.

This chain connects TRBV4-1 to TRBJ1-3; no definite D call. V was clipped by 2 bases and J by 0 bases, with 14 bases between them. The germline CDR1 and CDR2 sequences are MGHRA and YSYEKL. This CDR3 has 17 amino acids. The CDR3, as DNA: TGCGCCAGCAGCCAATCATTCACCGACTCCTCTGGAAACACCATATATTTT. Amino acids: CASSQSFTDSSGNTIYF.

The chain recombines TRBV7-9 with TRBJ2-5; D unresolved. Between the trimmed V and J ends, which lost 5 bases and 2 bases, there was a span of 12 bases. The CDR3 loop spans 14 amino acids. CDR1 and CDR2 (germline): SEHNR, FQNEAQ (reference sequence). The DNA of the CDR3 is TGTGCCAGCAGCCTCTTCACGGCACAAGAGACCCAGTACTTC. Encoded protein: CASSLFTAQETQYF.

The rearrangement uses TRBV5-6 and TRBJ2-3; D unclear. V was cut by 1 base and J by 6 bases, with 3 bases left in between. The CDR3 totals 11 residues. Germline V gives CDR1 SGHDT, CDR2 YYEEEE. The DNA of the CDR3 is TGTGCCAGCAGCTTGAGCGATACGCAGTATTTT. Translation gives CASSLSDTQYF. Using reference TRBV5-6 and TRBJ2-3 for the parts outside the CDR3, the full variable domain is DAGVTQSPTHLIKTRGQQVTLRCSPKSGHDTVSWYQQALGQGPQFIFQYYEEEERQRGNFPDRFSGHQFPNYSSELNVNALLLGDSALYLCASSLSDTQYFGPGTRLTVL.

The chain employs TRBV7-9 and TRBJ2-1, with a possible D match to TRBD1 (5 bases). V was cut by 2 bases and J by 8 bases, with 7 bases left in between. Germline V gene data show CDR1 as SEHNR and CDR2 as FQNEAQ (reference sequence). This CDR3 region has 12 residues. This chain's CDR3 is CASSLSRDEQFF. The DNA for the CDR3 is TGTGCCAGCAGCTTATCCAGGGATGAGCAGTTCTTC. The full variable domain, in which reference TRBV7-9 and TRBJ2-1 provide the parts outside the CDR3, is DTGVSQNPRHKITKRGQNVTFRCDPISEHNRLYWYRQTLGQGPEFLTYFQNEAQLEKSRLLSDRFSAERPKGSFSTLEIQRTEQGDSAMYLCASSLSRDEQFFGPGTRLTVL.

This chain uses TRBV5-1 with TRBJ2-6, with D possibly being TRBD2 (5 bases). The CDR3 sequence is 16 residues long. Germline CDR1 and CDR2: SGHRS and YFSETQ. Trimming stripped 0 bases from V and 4 bases from J, with 11 bases between. In DNA, the CDR3 is TGCGCCAGCAGCTTGGGAGGGTTCGAGGGGGCCAACGTCCTGACTTTC. This encodes CASSLGGFEGANVLTF.

This clone was detected a few times. The chain combines TRBV6-1 with TRBJ1-1, with D uncertain. From germline, CDR1 is MNHNS and CDR2 SASEGT. V lost 2 bases, J lost 7 bases, and 17 bases lay in between. The CDR3 consists of 15 residues. The CDR3, as DNA: TGTGCCAGCAGTGAAAGTGCATTTTTGGCGGGTGAAGCTTTCTTT. Its protein product is CASSESAFLAGEAFF.

The gene calls are TRBV7-9 and TRBJ2-5, with 10 bases lining up with TRBD1. The length of the CDR3 is 15 residues. V shed 1 base and J 4 bases; nucleotides not matched to a gene: 3. Germline loops: CDR1 SEHNR, CDR2 FQNEAQ (reference sequence). The CDR3 here is CASSLGDRGPETQYF. CDR3 DNA: TGTGCCAGCAGCTTAGGGGACAGGGGTCCAGAGACCCAGTACTTC.

Concerning this clone itself: The same CDR3 arises from other DNA sequences in this sample as well. This sequence joins TRBV14 and TRBJ1-1; a weak D match, TRBD1 (6 bases). The germline V gene encodes CDR1 SGHDN and CDR2 FVKESK. This CDR3 has 11 residues. Here the CDR3 DNA reads TGTGCAAGCGGCAGGGGCACTGAAGCTTTCTTT. Translating gives CASGRGTEAFF. Full variable domain (missing parts from reference TRBV14 and TRBJ1-1): EAGVTQFPSHSVIEKGQTVTLRCDPISGHDNLYWYRRVMGKEIKFLLHFVKESKQDESGMPNNRFLAERTGGTYSTLKVQPAELEDSGVYFCASGRGTEAFFGQGTRLTVV.

The table lists this clone with a count of one. J is TRBJ2-3 and V is TRBV11-3; D remains unclear. The CDR3 is 13 residues long. Between the trimmed V and J ends, which lost 1 base and 4 bases, there was a span of 6 bases. Looked up from germline, CDR1 is SGHNT and CDR2 is YENEEA. CDR3 loop: CASSLGKADTQYF. CDR3 DNA sequence: TGTGCCAGCAGCTTAGGAAAAGCAGATACGCAGTATTTT. The variable domain in full, completed from reference TRBV11-3 and TRBJ2-3, reads EAGVVQSPRYKIIEKKQPVAFWCNPISGHNTLYWYLQNLGQGPELLIRYENEEAVDDSQLPKDRFSAERLKGVDSTLKIQPAELGDSAVYLCASSLGKADTQYFGPGTRLTVL.

The rearrangement links TRBV29-1 to TRBJ1-1; D might be TRBD1 (6 bases). CDR1 SQVTM and CDR2 ANQGSEA come from the germline V gene. CDR3 length: 13 residues. Deletions cut 7 bases from V and 1 base from J, with 13 bases between. This CDR3 is CSARGQQNTEAFF. CDR3 in DNA: TGCAGCGCCAGGGGTCAGCAGAACACTGAAGCTTTCTTT.

The CDR3 protein is CASKTGGGYEQYF. The CDR3, as DNA: TGTGCCAGCAAGACAGGGGGCGGGTACGAGCAGTACTTC. The V and J genes are TRBV28 and TRBJ2-7; 10 bases fit TRBD1. This CDR3 region has 13 residues. Germline V gene sequence: CDR1 MDHEN, CDR2 SYDVKM. The ends lost 7 bases at V and 4 bases at J; junction bases unmatched: 4.

The chain combines TRBV19 with TRBJ2-1, with D maybe TRBD1 (5 bases). The ends were cut back, 6 bases at V and 2 bases at J, with 14 bases in the middle. This CDR3 comprises 15 residues. From germline, CDR1 is LNHDA and CDR2 SQIVND (reference sequence). The CDR3 DNA reads TGTGCCAGTAGAGATCACAGGAGCCCCTACAATGAGCAGTTCTTC. Translation: CASRDHRSPYNEQFF.

The chain employs TRBV4-2 and TRBJ1-4; D might be TRBD1 (6 bases). V was trimmed by 1 base and J by 6 bases, leaving 15 bases between them. From germline, CDR1 is LGHNA and CDR2 YNFKEQ. The CDR3 covers 16 residues. The CDR3: CASSQAGDMRDEKLFF. The DNA of the CDR3 is TGTGCCAGCAGCCAAGCTGGGGACATGCGGGATGAAAAACTGTTTTTT.